This T cell receptor (beta chain) is from a study of shared clonotypes between healthy human individuals (dated by TCRdb to the early 2020s). Describing the broader study: The cohort included a few men and a couple of women between 18 and 49 years of age. For each donor, CD4 naive and CD4 memory were each run on three plates, CD8 naive on two plates, and CD8 memory on one plate. To estimate repertoire size and how much clonotype sharing occurs between individuals, the study deeply sequenced the blood TCR repertoires of several healthy adults. Leukapheresis yielded between about 0.9 and 9.5 billion PBMCs per donor. Libraries were prepared and TCR repertoires were sequenced by different laboratories using diverse techniques, in order to increase sequencing depth and limit assay-specific biases.

Donors were healthy HIV-negative adults with no recently reported acute infections or vaccinations. Every donor was a Caucasian adult living in Nashville, Tennessee, USA. CD4+ T cells were enriched by magnetic negative selection, after which naive cells were positively selected on CD45RA and the negative fraction was taken as the memory subset. Blood was collected by leukapheresis, and PBMCs were isolated by Ficoll-Histopaque density gradient centrifugation and then cryopreserved in liquid nitrogen vapor phase. Analytical flow cytometry was used to check the purity and quantity of each magnetically sorted T cell population. Genomic DNA was isolated from each sorted fraction and quantified by UV absorbance on a Nanodrop 2000c. Using the deep immunoSEQ assay, TCR CDR3 regions were amplified from genomic DNA by multiplex PCR. For each cell subset, the extracted genomic DNA was distributed evenly across all wells of several immunoSEQ 96-well plates, and each plate served as one replicate. For sorted subsets, 200 to 250 ng of genomic DNA, equivalent to around 31,000 T cell genomes, went into each replicate PCR. Purified libraries were measured with a Qubit 3.0 fluorometer, size-checked on a Bioanalyzer 2100, and measured again with the KAPA Library Quantification kit. A separate single-read 150-cycle Illumina NextSeq 550 flow cell was used to sequence each immunoSEQ 96-well plate. The published analysis was carried out like this. Because the immunoSEQ output held only junctional sequences and lacked quality scores, the filtering could not match the filtering applied to full-length reads. To assign V/J genes and CDR3, sequences were annotated using PyIR, a Python wrapper for IgBLAST v1.9, with IMGT germline references. Any read was removed if the V/J assignment was weak (E-value above 1e-6), the CDR3 was missing, or the read contained stop codons, out-of-frame junctions, or ambiguous translated residues. A V3J clonotype was defined by an identical inferred V gene, J gene, and CDR3 amino acid sequence. Percentage overlap between repertoires was calculated by dividing the number of shared unique clonotypes by the size of the smaller repertoire. Richness of each repertoire was evaluated using RTK rarefaction, the Chao1 estimator, and Recon v2.1 estimates of unobserved clonotypes. OLGA was used to compute generation probabilities for all TCRbeta clonotypes that the gDNA method yielded from four donors. TCRdb holds this immuneACCESS table with in-frame rearrangements only. Some clones are missing; in checked studies, unresolved V genes explain under half, and the rest has no known cause. V, J and clone size are taken as reported in that table, and D and trimming were inferred from the DNA itself. Within this sample are a few million clones, with approximately 94% of them counted one time only. Clones ranked in the top ten supply 0.13% to 0.15% of the sample.

Broader findings and caveats from the paper: Compared with non-shared clonotypes, the clonotypes found in all four sorted-subset donors had higher generation probabilities. Naive subsets generally had larger estimated clonotype richness than memory subsets did. Even with the large sequencing depth, rarefaction of the sorted-subset datasets indicated that sequencing was incomplete. Sampling was restricted to blood, and TCR repertoires in tissues likely differ from the TCR repertoires found in blood. Based on pairwise subsampling, the degree of clonotype sharing among donors was expected to be affected by sequencing depth. About 5% of naive CD4, 3.5% of naive CD8, 2% to 2.5% of memory CD4, and about 0.4% of memory CD8 clonotypes were shared across several donors. The small number of donors limited the genetic and exposure-history diversity represented.

About this clone itself: The antigen it binds to is not known. No per-base quality is available; no much larger clone lies one base away.

Sequencing was carried out using naive CD4+ T cells sorted from blood. The cell subset or site label here, explained by the study, means: CD45RA+ positively selected. This TCR was recovered from a man between 18 and 29 years old in good health.

The DNA sequence is as follows: TGTGCCAGCTCACCACCCTACACGGGGGGGCGGAACAATGAGCAGTTCTTC. Its protein reads: CASSPPYTGGRNNEQFF. The V and J segments used are TRBV18 and TRBJ2-1; 8 central bases correspond to TRBD2. For this chain, trimming is 0 bases at the V end and 5 bases at the J end, and the number of junction bases without a gene match is 9. From its cysteine to its phenylalanine, the CDR3 spans 17 amino acids. Of all the DNA, just the CDR3 is kept, 51 bases in frame from base 1. CDR1 KGHSH and CDR2 LQKENI were looked up in the germline V gene.